This is a list of T cell receptor beta chains from one sample in a study of blood T cell repertoires in COVID-19. Repertoires were generated with immunoSEQ multiplex PCR, while TCRdb's copy carries only in-frame clones and drops some. The sample lists 60,000 to 85,000 clones, roughly 85% seen once, with about 3.5% in the top ten. Sequences were obtained from peripheral blood. Every receptor here comes from a woman aged 45-65 years with COVID-19, enrolled during active disease. CDR3s include the opening cysteine and the closing phenylalanine or tryptophan. The D gene is left open where the match is weak. Clone size is shown for a subset of rows, as once, few, many or a class of expanded clone.

size	V	D	J	DNA	CDR3
NA	TRBV28	NA	TRBJ1-4	TGTGCCAGCAGTTTCCCAGCACGGGGGAATGAAAAACTGTTTTTT	CASSFPARGNEKLFF
NA	TRBV7-9	TRBD1	TRBJ1-1	TGTGCCAGCAGCTCTACAGGGGGAGCTTTCTTT	CASSSTGGAFF
NA	TRBV3-1/TRBV3-2	NA	TRBJ2-7	TGTGCCAGCAGCCAAGATATTGGAGAATCCTACGAGCAGTACTTC	CASSQDIGESYEQYF
NA	TRBV30	TRBD2	TRBJ2-2	TGTGCCTGGAGTGTACACAGCGGGGTCCTCACCGGGGAGCTGTTTTTT	CAWSVHSGVLTGELFF
NA	TRBV10-3	TRBD2	TRBJ2-1	TGTGCCATCAGTGATCTACTAGCGGGTGAGCAGTTCTTC	CAISDLLAGEQFF
NA	TRBV2	NA	TRBJ2-3	TGTGCCAGCACCCTTCCGGAAGGGGCAGATACGCAGTATTTT	CASTLPEGADTQYF
few	TRBV10-3	NA	TRBJ1-2	TGTGCCATCAGTGGTCTACAGCCAAATTACACCTTC	CAISGLQPNYTF
NA	TRBV6-5	TRBD2	TRBJ2-7	TGTGCCAGCAGTTACTCCACGGGACTAGAGAGCGAGCAGTACTTC	CASSYSTGLESEQYF
NA	TRBV13	NA	TRBJ2-7	TGTGCCAGCAGCTTGGACGGGAGCCGCTACGAGCAGTACTTC	CASSLDGSRYEQYF
NA	TRBV5-6	TRBD2	TRBJ2-7	TGTGCCAGCAGCTTTGGGACTAGCGGGGCCTACGAGCAGTACTTC	CASSFGTSGAYEQYF
NA	TRBV6-5	TRBD2	TRBJ2-3	TGTGCCAGCATGCTAGCGGGTGGCACAGATACGCAGTATTTT	CASMLAGGTDTQYF
NA	TRBV18	NA	TRBJ2-5	TGTGCCAGCTCACCAACAGGGCAGAACCAAGAGACCCAGTACTTC	CASSPTGQNQETQYF
NA	TRBV7-6	TRBD2	TRBJ2-3	TGTGCCAGCAGCTTATTGTCGGGAGGGAGGAGCACAGATACGCAGTATTTT	CASSLLSGGRSTDTQYF
NA	TRBV29-1	NA	TRBJ2-7	TGCAGCGTTCGGGGCCAGGCGGGATCCGCAGAGCAGTACTTC	CSVRGQAGSAEQYF
NA	TRBV4-3	TRBD2	TRBJ2-7	TGCGCCAGCAGCCCCACTAGCGGGATTGGCTACGAGCAGTACTTC	CASSPTSGIGYEQYF
once	TRBV15	NA	TRBJ2-1	TGTGCCACCAGCAGAGTGAGGGACAATGAGCAGTTCTTC	CATSRVRDNEQFF
NA	TRBV2	NA	TRBJ2-3	TGTGCCAGCAGCTCAGGGCTGGGCACAGATACGCAGTATTTT	CASSSGLGTDTQYF
NA	TRBV29-1	TRBD1	TRBJ2-2	TGCAGCGTCGCCCGGACAGGGTCCACCGGGGAGCTGTTTTTT	CSVARTGSTGELFF
NA	TRBV5-1	TRBD2	TRBJ2-7	TGCGCCAGTCGCCTAGGCGGGAGGCGTCTAGACGAGCAGTACTTC	CASRLGGRRLDEQYF
NA	TRBV15	NA	TRBJ2-5	TGTGCCACCAGCATTCACGACTGGAACCAAGAGACCCAGTACTTC	CATSIHDWNQETQYF
NA	TRBV3-1/TRBV3-2	TRBD1	TRBJ2-7	TGTGCCAGCAGCCCCCGGGACAGGGGGTGGGAGCAGTACTTC	CASSPRDRGWEQYF
NA	TRBV2	TRBD1	TRBJ2-7	TGTGCCAGCAGTTTTCAATATCCCACAGGGGCCCTCTCCTACGAGCAGTACTTC	CASSFQYPTGALSYEQYF
NA	TRBV5-4	TRBD1	TRBJ2-1	TGTGCCAGCAGCTTGCCAACAGGGGACCAGTACAATGAGCAGTTCTTC	CASSLPTGDQYNEQFF
NA	TRBV30	NA	TRBJ2-7	TGTGCCTGGAGTATCGGGGTCTCCTACGAGCAGTACTTC	CAWSIGVSYEQYF
NA	TRBV6-5	TRBD1	TRBJ1-1	TGTGCCAGCAGATCGGGACAGGGGTCTGAAGCTTTCTTT	CASRSGQGSEAFF